Listed here are 12 T cell receptor beta chains from one sample, sequenced in a study of blood T cells in healthy people across ages. The second PCR ran 7 to 11 cycles with a sample-barcoded 5' primer and J-beta primers. Each CDR3 protein is one row after TCRdb ran MiXCR on the 5' RACE reads. The profile covers roughly 930,000 distinct CDR3 sequences, with approximately 49% appearing a single time and over 10% taken by the ten largest. Input material: blood. The receptors here all came from a man aged 25-45 years in good health.

At least ten counts were recorded for this clonotype. One end of the junction does not line up with germline, which may come from a read error. The genes are TRBV5-1 and TRBJ2-7; D uncertain. The CDR3 is made up of 12 amino acids. Germline V CDR1 and CDR2: SGHRS, YFSETQ. The CDR3 bases are TGTGCCAGCTCAGCCAACAGCTACGAGCAGTACTTC. Amino acid sequence: CASSANSYEQYF.

The rearrangement joins TRBV7-3 to TRBJ2-3; D is tentatively TRBD1 or TRBD2 (5 bases each). The CDR3 consists of 17 residues. Looked up from germline, CDR1 is SGHTA and CDR2 is FQGTGA. V shed 2 bases and J shed 1 base, with 16 bases lying between them. Written as DNA, the CDR3 is TGTGCCAGCAGCTTAGAGGGTCAGGGTTACGGCACAGATACGCAGTATTTT. It translates to CASSLEGQGYGTDTQYF. The entire variable domain, with the rest obtained from reference TRBV7-3 and TRBJ2-3, is as follows: GAGVSQTPSNKVTEKGKYVELRCDPISGHTALYWYRQSLGQGPEFLIYFQGTGAADDSGLPNDRFFAVRPEGSVSTLKIQRTERGDSAVYLCASSLEGQGYGTDTQYFGPGTRLTVL.

Comment on this clonotype: One end of the junction fails to match germline, which may point to a read error. J is TRBJ2-7 and V is TRBV7-7, with TRBD1 identical over 8 bases. Germline CDR1 is SSHAT and CDR2 is FNYEAQ (reference sequence). The CDR3 is 13 amino acids. This CDR3 reads CASSLDRGREQYF. In nucleotides, the CDR3 is TGTGCTAGCAGCTTAGACAGGGGCCGGGAGCAGTACTTC.

In the case of this clonotype: A read error may produce the germline difference seen at one junction end. The V call is TRBV4-1, the J call TRBJ2-5; 8 bases match TRBD2. The CDR3 contains 15 residues. Germline V lookup: CDR1 MGHRA, CDR2 YSYEKL. In DNA, the CDR3 is TGCGCCAGCAGCCAAGCGGGGGGGGTTCAAGAGGCCCAGTACTTC. Translating gives CASSQAGGVQEAQYF.

This clonotype was counted a few times. This may arise from a read error, as a much more abundant clone is one base away. This rearrangement joins TRBV7-7 to TRBJ2-5, with D hard to call. CDR1 SSHAT and CDR2 FNYEAQ come from the germline V gene (reference sequence). CDR3 length equals 16 residues. The CDR3 bases are TGTGCTAGCAGCTTAGGCCGACGAGTTGGCCAAGAGACCCAGTACTTC. Translation: CASSLGRRVGQETQYF.

The chain combines TRBV9 with TRBJ1-6; D unresolved. V was shortened by 0 bases and J by 10 bases, with 14 bases between the two germline ends. The CDR3 extends over 15 amino acids. Germline CDR1 SGDLS, CDR2 YYNGEE. DNA for the CDR3: TGTGCCAGCAGCGTAGTTGAGGGAGCGGGCTCACCCCTCCACTTT. Translating gives CASSVVEGAGSPLHF.

This chain joins TRBV27 and TRBJ2-1; perhaps D is TRBD1 or TRBD2 (5 bases each). CDR3 length: 15 residues. Trimming removed 7 bases at V and 8 bases at J, with 21 bases between. Germline lookup yields CDR1 MNHEY and CDR2 SMNVEV (reference sequence). The CDR3 loop is CASNRRDHPSDEQFF. The CDR3, as DNA: TGTGCCAGCAACCGCCGGGACCACCCTTCTGATGAGCAGTTCTTC.

This clonotype was found a few times. The CDR3 reads CASSFWIETDGNQPQHF. DNA of the CDR3: TGTGCCAGCAGCTTTTGGATAGAGACAGATGGCAATCAGCCCCAGCATTTT. This chain connects TRBV7-8 to TRBJ1-5; TRBD1 is a possible D gene (5 bases). Deletions cut 3 bases from V and 2 bases from J, with 17 bases between. The germline gives CDR1 SGHVS, CDR2 FQNEAQ. The length of the CDR3 is 17 residues. The full variable domain, in which reference TRBV7-8 and TRBJ1-5 provide the parts outside the CDR3, is GAGVSQSPRYKVAKRGQDVALRCDPISGHVSLFWYQQALGQGPEFLTYFQNEAQLDKSGLPSDRFFAERPEGSVSTLKIQRTQQEDSAVYLCASSFWIETDGNQPQHFGDGTRLSIL.

DNA of the CDR3: TGCAGTGCTAGGGGGGACAGTTGGGAGACCCAGTACTTC. Protein: CSARGDSWETQYF. The J gene is TRBJ2-5, the V gene TRBV20-1; 7 positions match TRBD1. Germline lookup yields CDR1 DFQATT and CDR2 SNEGSKA (reference sequence). After removal of 3 bases from V and 5 bases from J, the junction contained 6 bases not matched to a gene. The CDR3 totals 13 residues.

This chain uses TRBV21-1 with TRBJ2-4; the table's D call, TRBD2, has no DNA check behind it. TRBV21-1 is a pseudogene. The CDR3 length is 14 residues. CDR3 coding DNA: TGTGCCGGAGGGCCGCGACTGGCCAAAAACATTCAGTACTTC. Amino acid sequence: CAGGPRLAKNIQYF.

On this clonotype: A read error may be the cause here, since a much bigger clone is one base away. The chain joins TRBV9 to TRBJ2-1; the D is unclear. The CDR3 spans 11 residues. CDR1 is SGDLS and CDR2 is YYNGEE in the germline V gene. Deletions cut 4 bases from V and 8 bases from J, with 7 bases between. CDR3 loop: CASSMLDEQFF. The CDR3, as DNA: TGTGCCAGCAGCATGCTAGATGAGCAGTTCTTC.

About this clonotype itself: One junction end does not reproduce the germline sequence, and a read error may be involved. The chain joins TRBV24-1 to TRBJ2-1; possible D gene TRBD2, 5 bases. The CDR3 consists of 17 residues. The germline V gene has CDR1 KGHDR and CDR2 SFDVKD. The CDR3 reads CATSDPRESGSCNEQFF. In DNA form, the CDR3 reads TGTGCCACCAGTGATCCCCGGGAAAGCGGTTCCTGCAATGAGCAGTTCTTC.